Listed here are 10 T cell receptor beta chains from one sample, sequenced in a study of a mutant IDH1 vaccine in newly diagnosed glioma. As to time point: week 11, during vaccination. The study gave 300 ug of mutant IDH1 20-mer peptide per vaccine dose, with topical imiquimod. These receptors lack a known antigen. TCRdb's table, derived via immunoSEQ multiplex PCR, lists solely in-frame clones and lacks some. The table shows 100,000 to 150,000 clones, with around 77% occurring only once. The input for sequencing was PBMCs, taken from a glioma patient whose treatment included an IDH1 peptide vaccine. Receptors originate from a man aged 40-55 years with glioma.

This sequence joins TRBV11-2 and TRBJ2-7, with D perhaps being TRBD1 or TRBD2 (5 bases each). Germline CDR1 SGHAT, CDR2 FQNNGV. Between the trimmed V and J ends, which lost 5 bases and 7 bases, there was a span of 18 bases. This CDR3 contains 14 residues. The CDR3, as DNA: TGTGCCAGCAGCCCATTCGAGGGGCCCTGGGAGCAGTACTTC. It encodes CASSPFEGPWEQYF.

This chain connects TRBV6-1 to TRBJ1-5; perhaps TRBD1 as D (5 bases). Deletions cut 6 bases from V and 0 bases from J, with 12 bases between. The CDR3 extends over 15 amino acids. CDR1 and CDR2 from the germline V gene are MNHNS and SASEGT. The CDR3 loop reads CASRGPPDSNQPQHF. The CDR3 bases are TGTGCCAGCAGGGGACCACCCGATAGCAATCAGCCCCAGCATTTT.

The rearrangement joins TRBV18 to TRBJ2-7; 9 nucleotides agree with TRBD1. The CDR3 totals 16 residues. Germline CDR1 KGHSH, CDR2 LQKENI. V lost 3 bases to trimming and J lost 6 bases; unmatched junction nucleotides: 12. The CDR3 spells CASSPLLGGQGGEQYF. CDR3 nucleotide sequence: TGTGCCAGCTCACCCCTCCTGGGGGGACAGGGAGGCGAGCAGTACTTC.

This chain joins TRBV2 and TRBJ1-5; D not certain. V lost 7 bases, J lost 7 bases, and 11 bases lay in between. The CDR3 totals 12 residues. Germline values: CDR1 SNHLY, CDR2 FYNNEI. In nucleotides, the CDR3 is TGTGCCAGCACCCTGGCGGGGCAGCCCCAGCATTTT. Translation: CASTLAGQPQHF.

The V gene is TRBV7-2, the J gene TRBJ1-2; D remains ambiguous. The length of the CDR3 is 14 residues. From germline, CDR1 is SGHTA and CDR2 FQGNSA. V was pared by 3 bases and J by 0 bases, with 8 bases between. Here the CDR3 reads CASSFGVANYGYTF. CDR3 DNA sequence: TGTGCCAGCAGCTTCGGGGTAGCTAACTATGGCTACACCTTC.

The chain has TRBV15 and TRBJ2-5, with D perhaps TRBD1 or TRBD2 (6 bases each). CDR3 size: 16 residues. The germline CDR1 and CDR2 sequences are LNHNV and YYDKDF (reference sequence). V lost 5 bases and J lost 5, with 21 bases in between. The CDR3 DNA is TGTGCCACCAGCCTCCTGGGGGGCAGGGCTTCTGAGACCCAGTACTTC. Amino acid sequence: CATSLLGGRASETQYF.

Here the CDR3 reads CASSEQWESYEQYF. The CDR3 DNA sequence: TGTGCCAGCAGTGAACAGTGGGAGAGCTACGAGCAGTACTTC. V is TRBV6-1 and J is TRBJ2-7; D is perhaps TRBD2 (5 bases). CDR3 length equals 14 residues. Germline values: CDR1 MNHNS, CDR2 SASEGT. Trimming removed 2 bases at V and 3 bases at J, with 11 bases between.

V and J are TRBV5-8 and TRBJ2-6; 12 bases line up with TRBD1. The germline V gene has CDR1 SGHTS and CDR2 YDEGEE. The CDR3 spans 18 residues. Losses at the gene ends were 4 bases for V and 0 bases for J; bases not matched to a gene: 5. The CDR3 bases are TGTGCCAGCAGCCGGGACAGGGGGCTTTACTCTGGGGCCAACGTCCTGACTTTC. As protein: CASSRDRGLYSGANVLTF.

This clone was recorded only once. The chain is built from TRBV5-1 and TRBJ2-3; 10 nucleotides match TRBD2. The CDR3 covers 15 residues. The V gene's germline CDR1 is SGHRS and CDR2 YFSETQ. Germline trimming cut 3 bases from V and 3 bases from J; bases unmatched to any gene: 4. CDR3 nucleotides: TGCGCCAGCAGCTGGGGGACTAGCGCGACAGATACGCAGTATTTT. Protein sequence: CASSWGTSATDTQYF.

The chain employs TRBV5-6 and TRBJ2-5, with 8 bases matching TRBD1. The J call may be incorrect, as the DNA end agrees better with TRBJ2-7. The CDR3 contains 15 residues. Germline CDR1 reads SGHDT; CDR2 reads YYEEEE. CDR3 nucleotides: TGTGCCAGCAGCTTACCAGGGGGCAAATCCTACGAGCAGTACTTC. Its protein is CASSLPGGKSYEQYF.